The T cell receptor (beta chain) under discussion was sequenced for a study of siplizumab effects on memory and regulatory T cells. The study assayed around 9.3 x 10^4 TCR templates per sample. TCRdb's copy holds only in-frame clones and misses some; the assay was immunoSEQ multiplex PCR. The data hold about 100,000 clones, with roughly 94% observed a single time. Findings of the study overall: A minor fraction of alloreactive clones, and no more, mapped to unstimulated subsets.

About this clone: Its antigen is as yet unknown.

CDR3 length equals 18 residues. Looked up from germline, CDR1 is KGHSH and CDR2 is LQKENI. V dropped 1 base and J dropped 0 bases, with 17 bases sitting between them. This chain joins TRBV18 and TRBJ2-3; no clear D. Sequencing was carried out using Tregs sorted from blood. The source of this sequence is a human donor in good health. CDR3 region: CASSPLRLGTPSTDTQYF. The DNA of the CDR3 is TGTGCCAGCTCACCACTCAGACTCGGAACCCCTAGCACAGATACGCAGTATTTT.